The 10 T cell receptor beta chains reported below all come from one sample, sequenced in a study of blood T cell repertoires in COVID-19. The protocol was immunoSEQ multiplex PCR, while the TCRdb copy is restricted to in-frame clones and leaves out a portion. The repertoire consists of around 320,000 clones, with around nine tenths occurring once and the leading ten covering roughly 2.9%. The sequencing input was PBMCs or T cells enriched from blood (not recorded which). The receptor set was obtained from a woman aged 45-59 years who had been exposed to COVID-19.

This clone was recorded only once. The genes are TRBV5-4 and TRBJ1-1; TRBD1 might be the D (5 bases). This CDR3 has 16 residues. V lost 0 bases, J lost 9 bases, and 21 bases lay in between. Germline V lookup: CDR1 SGHNT, CDR2 YYREEE (reference sequence). CDR3 DNA sequence: TGTGCCAGCAGCTTGGGGGGGGACGCTTACATAGGGCAAGCTTTCTTT. It yields the protein CASSLGGDAYIGQAFF.

The sample holds a few counts of this clone. This rearrangement joins TRBV30 to TRBJ1-6; D perhaps matches TRBD1 (5 bases). V was clipped by 7 bases and J by 0 bases, with 13 bases between them. Per the germline V gene, CDR1 is GTSNPN and CDR2 is SVGIG (reference sequence). The CDR3 is 15 residues long. For the CDR3, the DNA is TGTGCCTACCTGGGGCAAAGCTCCTATAATTCACCCCTCCACTTT. Protein product: CAYLGQSSYNSPLHF.

The chain joins TRBV5-1 to TRBJ2-2; possibly TRBD2 for D (5 bases). CDR1 and CDR2 from the germline V gene are SGHRS and YFSETQ. V was clipped by 4 bases and J by 2 bases, with 15 bases between them. This CDR3 is built from 16 residues. CDR3 bases: TGCGCCAGCAGCCCGTCGGTGACTACCAACACCGGGGAGCTGTTTTTT. It yields the protein CASSPSVTTNTGELFF.

V gene TRBV14 combines with J gene TRBJ1-2; 9 nucleotides line up with TRBD1. CDR1 is SGHDN and CDR2 is FVKESK in the germline V gene. This CDR3 has 13 residues. V lost 6 bases, J lost 1 base, and 0 bases stayed unmatched. The CDR3: CASRGQGNYGYTF. CDR3 DNA sequence: TGTGCCAGCAGGGGACAGGGTAACTATGGCTACACCTTC.

CDR3 DNA: TGTGCCAGCACGTGGACAGGGAGTCAGCCCCAGCATTTT. It specifies CASTWTGSQPQHF. The chain has TRBV6-5 and TRBJ1-5, with TRBD1 matching 8 bases. J was trimmed by 6 bases and V by 7 bases; bases with no gene match: 5. Germline V gene lookup returns CDR1 MNHEY and CDR2 SVGAGI. The CDR3 is made up of 13 amino acids.

The V call is TRBV18, the J call TRBJ1-1; D not resolved. The CDR3 contains 13 residues. Germline V CDR1 and CDR2: KGHSH, LQKENI. Trimming removed 4 bases from V and 3 bases from J, with 9 bases in between. CDR3 coding DNA: TGTGCCAGCTCACTGTCGGAGTACACTGAAGCTTTCTTT. It specifies CASSLSEYTEAFF.

This clone has more than one count but fewer than ten. CDR3 nucleotide sequence: TGTGCCAGTAGGGTTCATCGGGATACTGAAGCTTTCTTT. Protein: CASRVHRDTEAFF. The V gene is TRBV19, the J gene TRBJ1-1, with D unresolved. CDR1 and CDR2 from the germline V gene are LNHDA and SQIVND (reference sequence). The V and J ends lost 6 bases and 5 bases respectively, with 13 bases between them. This CDR3 has 13 residues.

The chain couples TRBV5-4 to TRBJ1-1; possible D gene TRBD1, 6 bases. The CDR3 is 15 residues long. Trimming took off 4 bases at V and 0 bases at J, with 13 bases between the two ends. Germline assignment: CDR1 SGHNT and CDR2 YYREEE (reference sequence). The CDR3, as DNA: TGTGCCAGCAGCCCCAGCAAGGGGGTGAACACTGAAGCTTTCTTT. This sequence encodes CASSPSKGVNTEAFF.

The J gene is TRBJ1-4, the V gene TRBV7-2; the D is unclear. The CDR3 is made up of 15 amino acids. The ends were cut back, 6 bases at V and 0 bases at J, with 11 bases in the middle. CDR1 is SGHTA, CDR2 FQGNSA, per germline. CDR3 sequence: CASSRFRATNEKLFF. CDR3 sequence (DNA): TGTGCCAGCAGTCGTTTCCGCGCAACTAATGAAAAACTGTTTTTT.

The J gene is TRBJ2-1, the V gene TRBV4-2; no reliable D call. The CDR3 covers 15 residues. Deletions cut 4 bases from V and 7 bases from J, with 17 bases between. Germline V CDR1 and CDR2: LGHNA, YNFKEQ. This CDR3 is CASSREASRSNEQFF. The CDR3 bases are TGTGCCAGCAGCCGCGAGGCCTCGCGGAGTAATGAGCAGTTCTTC.